This passage covers 23 T cell receptor beta chains from one sample sequenced in a study of CD8 T cells in Susac syndrome. Random hexamers were used to reverse transcribe the RNA input (about 0.45 to 1 ug). One entry per CDR3 protein results from TCRdb running MiXCR on the immunoSEQ multiplex PCR reads. Here the sample spans 170,000 or so distinct CDR3 sequences, approximately 94% being singletons. The sample comprised CD4+ T cells from PBMCs. The receptors derive from a human donor with Susac syndrome.

The rearrangement joins TRBV5-1 to TRBJ2-4; D possibly matches TRBD1 or TRBD2 (5 bases each). Germline CDR1 and CDR2: SGHRS and YFSETQ. The CDR3 is 16 amino acids. V lost 0 bases, J lost 1 base, and 11 bases lay in between. CDR3: CASSLDGGAAKNIQYF. CDR3 sequence (DNA): TGCGCCAGCAGCTTGGATGGGGGAGCGGCCAAAAACATTCAGTACTTC.

This chain joins TRBV2 and TRBJ2-5; possible D gene TRBD1, 6 bases. Germline lookup yields CDR1 SNHLY and CDR2 FYNNEI. This CDR3 contains 14 residues. Deletions cut 4 bases from V and 0 bases from J, with 9 bases between. CDR3 residues: CASSVTGNQETQYF. The CDR3 DNA follows: TGTGCCAGCAGTGTAACAGGGAACCAAGAGACCCAGTACTTC.

This sequence joins TRBV5-4 and TRBJ2-3, with TRBD1 identical over 11 bases. This CDR3 is built from 16 residues. V gave up 0 bases and J gave up 4 bases; unmatched junction bases: 4. Germline loops: CDR1 SGHNT, CDR2 YYREEE (reference sequence). The CDR3 region is CASSLEGQGVSDTQYF. The DNA for the CDR3 is TGTGCCAGCAGCTTGGAGGGACAGGGGGTCTCAGATACGCAGTATTTT. Supplemented by reference TRBV5-4 and TRBJ2-3, the full variable domain reads ETGVTQSPTHLIKTRGQQVTLRCSSQSGHNTVSWYQQALGQGPQFIFQYYREEENGRGNFPPRFSGLQFPNYSSELNVNALELDDSALYLCASSLEGQGVSDTQYFGPGTRLTVL.

V gene TRBV9 combines with J gene TRBJ2-3, with TRBD2 matching over 9 bases. Losses at the gene ends were 0 bases for V and 5 bases for J; bases not matched to a gene: 10. CDR1 SGDLS and CDR2 YYNGEE come from the germline V gene. The CDR3 length is 17 residues. The CDR3 DNA follows: TGTGCCAGCAGCGTAGTGGGTAGCGGGGGCCTAGGAGATACGCAGTATTTT. Its translation: CASSVVGSGGLGDTQYF.

A few counts support this clonotype. J is TRBJ2-7 and V is TRBV5-1; D gene unclear. Germline V CDR1 and CDR2: SGHRS, YFSETQ. The CDR3 is made up of 12 amino acids. V lost 0 bases to trimming and J lost 5 bases, with 6 bases between them. CDR3 sequence: CASSLAGDEQYF. The CDR3 DNA reads as TGCGCCAGCAGCTTGGCCGGCGACGAGCAGTACTTC.

In its sample, this clonotype was seen once. V gene TRBV27 combines with J gene TRBJ2-7; 9 nucleotides agree with TRBD1. The CDR3 runs 16 residues. The V segment lost 6 bases and the J segment 0 bases; nucleotides outside the gene matches: 9. Germline V CDR1 and CDR2: MNHEY, SMNVEV (reference sequence). The CDR3 reads CASRDLRDRVSYEQYF. DNA for the CDR3: TGTGCCAGCAGGGACCTCCGGGACAGGGTCTCCTACGAGCAGTACTTC.

This clonotype was found a few times. Mismatch with germline at one junction end may stem from a read error. The chain employs TRBV9 and TRBJ2-3; 7 positions match TRBD1. The length of the CDR3 is 12 residues. Germline loops: CDR1 SGDLS, CDR2 YYNGEE. In DNA, the CDR3 is TGTGCCAGCAGCGTAGTGGGACAGCCTAGAAATTTT. It translates to CASSVVGQPRNF.

The chain recombines TRBV20-1 with TRBJ1-2, with D tentatively TRBD1 (5 bases). V was cut by 3 bases and J by 1 base, with 9 bases left in between. The CDR3 is 13 amino acids. Germline values: CDR1 DFQATT, CDR2 SNEGSKA (reference sequence). CDR3 sequence: CSASPQGNYGYTF. Here the CDR3 DNA reads TGCAGTGCTAGCCCCCAGGGTAACTATGGCTACACCTTC.

The gene calls are TRBV6-6 and TRBJ1-1; 8 nucleotides align to TRBD1. V lost 10 bases to trimming and J lost 3 bases; unmatched junction nucleotides: 1. The CDR3 contains 11 residues. The germline CDR1 and CDR2 sequences are MNHNY and SVGAGI (reference sequence). CDR3 amino acids: CATQGDTEAFF. The CDR3, as DNA: TGTGCCACACAGGGGGACACTGAAGCTTTCTTT.

The chain uses TRBV5-4 and TRBJ2-1; D possibly uses TRBD1 or TRBD2 (5 bases each). V shed 5 bases and J shed 0 bases, with 15 bases lying between them. The CDR3 has 16 residues. Per the germline V gene, CDR1 is SGHNT and CDR2 is YYREEE (reference sequence). The CDR3 loop reads CASRQAGTRSYNEQFF. The CDR3 DNA is TGTGCCAGCAGACAAGCCGGGACCCGCTCCTACAATGAGCAGTTCTTC.

The gene calls are TRBV12-3 or TRBV12-4 and TRBJ1-1; D is unclear. The length of the CDR3 is 14 residues. V dropped 7 bases and J dropped 2 bases, with 14 bases sitting between them. CDR3 residues: CASIKSFLNTEAFF. CDR3 bases: TGTGCCAGCATCAAAAGCTTTTTAAACACTGAAGCTTTCTTT.

The V gene is TRBV3-1, the J gene TRBJ1-1; D is uncertain. Germline CDR1 LGHDT, CDR2 YNNKEL (reference sequence). Trimming pared 4 bases from V and 1 base from J, leaving 7 bases between. CDR3 length: 13 residues. The CDR3 loop is CASSPNKNTEAFF. The CDR3 bases are TGTGCCAGCAGCCCTAACAAGAACACTGAAGCTTTCTTT. Looking up the rest from reference TRBV3-1 and TRBJ1-1 gives the full variable domain: DTAVSQTPKYLVTQMGNDKSIKCEQNLGHDTMYWYKQDSKKFLKIMFSYNNKELIINETVPNRFSPKSPDKAHLNLHINSLELGDSAVYFCASSPNKNTEAFFGQGTRLTVV.

This chain joins TRBV12-5 and TRBJ1-1; no clear D. CDR3 length equals 14 residues. Trimming cost V 7 bases and J 2 bases, with 14 bases left between them. CDR1 is LGHNT, CDR2 FRNRAP, per germline. In nucleotides, the CDR3 is TGTGCTAGTGCCAAGGGAAACGGTAACACTGAAGCTTTCTTT. Translating it yields CASAKGNGNTEAFF.

The chain is built from TRBV5-6 and TRBJ1-1; perhaps TRBD1 as D (5 bases). CDR3 length: 13 residues. CDR1 is SGHDT and CDR2 is YYEEEE in the germline V gene. The germline V and J ends were trimmed by 10 bases and 4 bases, with 17 bases remaining between them. The CDR3 loop reads CASDLGRATEAFF. CDR3 bases: TGTGCCTCAGACCTGGGCAGGGCCACTGAAGCTTTCTTT.

The J gene is TRBJ1-5, the V gene TRBV20-1, with 9 bases aligning to TRBD1. Trimming removed 1 base from V and 4 bases from J; junction bases left unmatched: 5. CDR3 length: 15 amino acids. Germline CDR1 reads DFQATT; CDR2 reads SNEGSKA (reference sequence). CDR3 DNA: TGCAGTGCTAGAGCCTGGGGACAGGGAAATCAGCCCCAGCATTTT. Residues: CSARAWGQGNQPQHF.

The rearrangement joins TRBV20-1 to TRBJ1-1; no clear D gene. This CDR3 has 14 residues. V was cut by 0 bases and J by 11 bases, with 19 bases left in between. The germline CDR1 and CDR2 sequences are DFQATT and SNEGSKA (reference sequence). CDR3 amino acids: CSARDRGGKGTAFF. The CDR3 nucleotides read TGCAGTGCTAGAGATCGGGGAGGAAAAGGCACGGCTTTCTTT.

The V call is TRBV20-1, the J call TRBJ2-3; D remains unclear. The germline V gene encodes CDR1 DFQATT and CDR2 SNEGSKA (reference sequence). The CDR3 is made up of 11 amino acids. Trimming took off 5 bases at V and 6 bases at J, with 9 bases between the two ends. The CDR3 nucleotides read TGCAGTGCTGTGCCTTCCGATACGCAGTATTTT. Its translation is CSAVPSDTQYF.

This clonotype was picked up one time. This sequence joins TRBV19 and TRBJ1-5; 10 bases fit TRBD1. Germline CDR1 is LNHDA and CDR2 is SQIVND (reference sequence). The CDR3 length is 16 residues. With 4 bases clipped from V and 4 bases from J, the junction kept 7 bases outside the gene matches. The CDR3 reads CASSTRRGQGNQPQHF. In DNA form, the CDR3 reads TGTGCCAGTAGTACCCGCCGGGGACAGGGGAATCAGCCCCAGCATTTT.

This clonotype was seen a handful of times. The chain couples TRBV12-3 or TRBV12-4 to TRBJ2-7; D remains ambiguous. Trimming removed 3 bases at V and 4 bases at J, with 4 bases between. The CDR3 sequence is 11 residues long. CDR3 in DNA: TGTGCCAGCAGTTTCAAGTACGAGCAGTACTTC. Translation gives CASSFKYEQYF.

This chain joins TRBV12-3 or TRBV12-4 and TRBJ1-2, with D possibly matching TRBD1 (6 bases). The CDR3 consists of 15 residues. The V end was cut by 3 bases, the J end by 5 bases, with 16 bases between. CDR3 nucleotide sequence: TGTGCCAGCAGTTTCGGGGGGGCCCGCAGATATGGCTACACCTTC. Its protein product is CASSFGGARRYGYTF.

V and J are TRBV9 and TRBJ2-6, with 10 bases lining up with TRBD1. The ends lost 4 bases at V and 4 bases at J; junction bases unmatched: 8. The CDR3 consists of 17 residues. Germline V gives CDR1 SGDLS, CDR2 YYNGEE. CDR3 coding DNA: TGTGCCAGCAGCCCCCGGGGACAGGGGACCGGGGCCAACGTCCTGACTTTC. Protein product: CASSPRGQGTGANVLTF.

The rearrangement links TRBV5-6 to TRBJ1-6, with TRBD1 as a possible D gene (5 bases). Trimming removed 2 bases from V and 7 bases from J, with 10 bases in between. This CDR3 spans 14 amino acids. The germline gives CDR1 SGHDT, CDR2 YYEEEE. The CDR3: CASSLIQGNSPLHF. CDR3 DNA sequence: TGTGCCAGCAGCTTAATCCAGGGAAATTCACCCCTCCACTTT. Full variable domain (rest looked up from reference TRBV5-6 and TRBJ1-6): DAGVTQSPTHLIKTRGQQVTLRCSPKSGHDTVSWYQQALGQGPQFIFQYYEEEERQRGNFPDRFSGHQFPNYSSELNVNALLLGDSALYLCASSLIQGNSPLHFGNGTRLTVT.

The chain uses TRBV20-1 and TRBJ1-5, with D hard to call. CDR3 size: 16 residues. Trimming left V 1 base short and J 7 bases short, with 20 bases between. From germline, CDR1 is DFQATT and CDR2 SNEGSKA (reference sequence). The CDR3 here is CSARVPGDVMIQPQHF. The CDR3 region has the DNA TGCAGTGCTAGAGTCCCCGGCGACGTGATGATCCAGCCCCAGCATTTT.